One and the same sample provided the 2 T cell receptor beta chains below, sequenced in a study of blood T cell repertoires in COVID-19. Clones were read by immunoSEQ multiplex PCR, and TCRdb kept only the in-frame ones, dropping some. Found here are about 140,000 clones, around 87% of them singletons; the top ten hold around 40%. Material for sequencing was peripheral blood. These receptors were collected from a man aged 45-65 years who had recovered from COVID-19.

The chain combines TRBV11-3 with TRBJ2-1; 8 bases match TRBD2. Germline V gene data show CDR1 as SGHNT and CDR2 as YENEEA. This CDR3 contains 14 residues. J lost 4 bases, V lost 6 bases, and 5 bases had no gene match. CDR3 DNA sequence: TGTGCCAGCAGTCTCCGGGGGGGTTACAATGAGCAGTTCTTC. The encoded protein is CASSLRGGYNEQFF.

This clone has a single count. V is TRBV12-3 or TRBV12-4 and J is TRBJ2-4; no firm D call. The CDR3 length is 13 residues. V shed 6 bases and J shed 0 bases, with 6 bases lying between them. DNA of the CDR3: TGTGCCAGCAGACAGATAGCCAAAAACATTCAGTACTTC. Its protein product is CASRQIAKNIQYF.